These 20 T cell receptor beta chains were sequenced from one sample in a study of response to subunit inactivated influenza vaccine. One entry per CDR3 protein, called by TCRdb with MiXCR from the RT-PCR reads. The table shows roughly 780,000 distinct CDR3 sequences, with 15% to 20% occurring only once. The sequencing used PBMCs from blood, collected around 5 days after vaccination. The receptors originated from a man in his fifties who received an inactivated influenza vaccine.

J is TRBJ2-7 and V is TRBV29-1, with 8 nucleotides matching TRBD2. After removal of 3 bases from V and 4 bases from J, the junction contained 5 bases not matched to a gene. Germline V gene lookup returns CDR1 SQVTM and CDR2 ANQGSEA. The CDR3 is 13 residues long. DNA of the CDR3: TGCAGCGTTGAGCGGGGGGCCGGTTACGAGCAGTACTTC. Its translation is CSVERGAGYEQYF.

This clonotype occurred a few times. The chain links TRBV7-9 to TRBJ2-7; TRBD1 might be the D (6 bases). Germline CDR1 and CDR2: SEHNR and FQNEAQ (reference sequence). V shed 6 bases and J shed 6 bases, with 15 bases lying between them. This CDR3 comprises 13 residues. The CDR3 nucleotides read TGTGCCAGCAGGGGGGCCTACAGTTCCGAGCAGTACTTC. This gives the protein CASRGAYSSEQYF.

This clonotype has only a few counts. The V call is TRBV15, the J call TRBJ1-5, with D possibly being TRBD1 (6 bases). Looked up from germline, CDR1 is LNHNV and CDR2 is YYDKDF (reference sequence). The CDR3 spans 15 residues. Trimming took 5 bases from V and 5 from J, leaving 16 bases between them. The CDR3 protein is CATSGTNRVDQPQHF. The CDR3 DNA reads TGTGCCACCAGCGGAACAAACAGGGTAGATCAGCCCCAGCATTTT.

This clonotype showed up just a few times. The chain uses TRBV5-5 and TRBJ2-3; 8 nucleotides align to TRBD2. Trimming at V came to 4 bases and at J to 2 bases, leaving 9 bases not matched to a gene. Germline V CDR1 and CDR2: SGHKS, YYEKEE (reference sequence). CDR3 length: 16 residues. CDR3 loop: CASSLVSGTVTDTQYF. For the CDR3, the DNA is TGTGCCAGCAGCCTAGTTAGCGGGACCGTCACAGATACGCAGTATTTT.

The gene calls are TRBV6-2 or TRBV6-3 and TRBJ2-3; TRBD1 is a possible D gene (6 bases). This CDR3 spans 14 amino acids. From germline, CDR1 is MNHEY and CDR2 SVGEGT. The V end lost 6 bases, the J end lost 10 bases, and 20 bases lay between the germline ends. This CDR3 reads CASRTGGDINAQYF. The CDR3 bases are TGTGCCAGCAGGACAGGAGGAGACATAAATGCGCAGTATTTT.

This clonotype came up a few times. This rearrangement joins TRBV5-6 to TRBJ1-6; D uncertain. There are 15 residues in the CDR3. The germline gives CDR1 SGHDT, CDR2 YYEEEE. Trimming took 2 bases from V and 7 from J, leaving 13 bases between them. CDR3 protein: CASSLRPTGNSPLHF. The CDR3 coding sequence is TGTGCCAGCAGCTTAAGACCTACGGGGAATTCACCCCTCCACTTT.

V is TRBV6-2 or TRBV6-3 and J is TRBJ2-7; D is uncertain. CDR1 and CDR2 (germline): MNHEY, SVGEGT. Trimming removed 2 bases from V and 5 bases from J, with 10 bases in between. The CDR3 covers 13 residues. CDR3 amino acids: CASSYGQAHEQYF. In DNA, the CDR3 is TGTGCCAGCAGTTACGGCCAAGCCCACGAGCAGTACTTC.

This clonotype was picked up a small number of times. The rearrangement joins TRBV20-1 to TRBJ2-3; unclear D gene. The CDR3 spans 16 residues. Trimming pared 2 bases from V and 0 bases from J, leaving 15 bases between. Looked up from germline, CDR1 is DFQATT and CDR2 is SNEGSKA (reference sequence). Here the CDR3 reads CSARTRTVSSTDTQYF. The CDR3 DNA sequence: TGCAGTGCTAGAACCCGGACCGTCTCTAGCACAGATACGCAGTATTTT.

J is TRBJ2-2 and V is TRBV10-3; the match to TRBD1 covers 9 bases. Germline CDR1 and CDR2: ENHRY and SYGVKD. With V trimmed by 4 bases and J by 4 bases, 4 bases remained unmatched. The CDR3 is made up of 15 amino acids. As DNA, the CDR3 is TGTGCCATCAGTGGACAGGGGGGAGCCACCGGGGAGCTGTTTTTT. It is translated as CAISGQGGATGELFF.

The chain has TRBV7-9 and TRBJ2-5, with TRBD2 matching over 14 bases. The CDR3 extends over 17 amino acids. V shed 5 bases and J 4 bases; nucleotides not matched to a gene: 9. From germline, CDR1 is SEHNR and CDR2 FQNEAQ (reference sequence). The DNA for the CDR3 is TGTGCCAGCAGCCTAAGTGGGACTAGCGGGAGTCGAGAGACCCAGTACTTC. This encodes CASSLSGTSGSRETQYF.

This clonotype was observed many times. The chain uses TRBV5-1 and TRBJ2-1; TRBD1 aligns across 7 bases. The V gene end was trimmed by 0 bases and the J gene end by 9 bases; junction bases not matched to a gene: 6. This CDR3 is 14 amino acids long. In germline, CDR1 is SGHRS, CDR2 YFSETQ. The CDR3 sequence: CASSLVGGRGEQFF. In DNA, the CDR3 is TGCGCCAGCAGCTTGGTAGGGGGCAGGGGTGAGCAGTTCTTC.

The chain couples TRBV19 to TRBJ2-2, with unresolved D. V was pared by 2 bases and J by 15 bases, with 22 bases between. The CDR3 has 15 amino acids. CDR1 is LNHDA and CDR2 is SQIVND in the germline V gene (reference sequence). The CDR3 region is CASSILQSSPLRLFF. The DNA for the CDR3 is TGTGCCAGTAGTATATTACAGTCCTCCCCTCTCAGGTTGTTTTTT.

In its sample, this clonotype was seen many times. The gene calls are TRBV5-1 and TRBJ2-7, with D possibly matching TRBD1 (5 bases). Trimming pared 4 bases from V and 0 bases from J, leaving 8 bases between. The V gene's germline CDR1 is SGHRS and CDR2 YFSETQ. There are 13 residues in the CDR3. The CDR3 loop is CASSIQGSYEQYF. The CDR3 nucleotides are TGCGCCAGCAGCATCCAGGGCTCCTACGAGCAGTACTTC.

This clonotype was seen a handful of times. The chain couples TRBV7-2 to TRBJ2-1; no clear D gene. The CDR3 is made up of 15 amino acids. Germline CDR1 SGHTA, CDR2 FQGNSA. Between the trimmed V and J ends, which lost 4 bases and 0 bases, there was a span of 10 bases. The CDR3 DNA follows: TGTGCCAGCAGCTCTGGGCGGACCTCCTACAATGAGCAGTTCTTC. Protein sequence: CASSSGRTSYNEQFF.

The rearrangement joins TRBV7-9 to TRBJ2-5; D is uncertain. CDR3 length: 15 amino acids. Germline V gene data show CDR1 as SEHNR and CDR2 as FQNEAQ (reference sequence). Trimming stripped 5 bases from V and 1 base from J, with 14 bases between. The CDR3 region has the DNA TGTGCCAGCAGCCCTCATGTGGTTCCCCAAGAGACCCAGTACTTC. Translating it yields CASSPHVVPQETQYF.

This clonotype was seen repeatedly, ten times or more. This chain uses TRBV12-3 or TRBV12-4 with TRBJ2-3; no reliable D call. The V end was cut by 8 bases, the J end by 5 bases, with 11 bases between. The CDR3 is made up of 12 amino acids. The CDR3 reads CASGPSLDTQYF. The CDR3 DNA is TGTGCCAGCGGACCAAGCTTAGATACGCAGTATTTT.

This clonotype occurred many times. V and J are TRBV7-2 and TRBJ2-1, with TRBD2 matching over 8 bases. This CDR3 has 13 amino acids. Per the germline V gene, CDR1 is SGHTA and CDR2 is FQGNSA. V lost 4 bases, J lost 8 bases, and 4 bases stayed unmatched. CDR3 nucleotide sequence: TGTGCCAGCAGCTCCAGCGGGAGCTATGAGCAGTTCTTC. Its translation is CASSSSGSYEQFF. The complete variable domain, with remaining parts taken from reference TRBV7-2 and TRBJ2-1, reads GAGVSQSPSNKVTEKGKDVELRCDPISGHTALYWYRQSLGQGLEFLIYFQGNSAPDKSGLPSDRFSAERTGGSVSTLTIQRTQQEDSAVYLCASSSSGSYEQFFGPGTRLTVL.

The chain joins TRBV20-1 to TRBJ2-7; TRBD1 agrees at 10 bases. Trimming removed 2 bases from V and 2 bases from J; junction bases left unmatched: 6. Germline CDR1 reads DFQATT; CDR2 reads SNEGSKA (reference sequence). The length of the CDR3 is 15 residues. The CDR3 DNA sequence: TGCAGTGCTAGACCGCCGGGACAGGGGACCTACGAGCAGTACTTC. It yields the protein CSARPPGQGTYEQYF.

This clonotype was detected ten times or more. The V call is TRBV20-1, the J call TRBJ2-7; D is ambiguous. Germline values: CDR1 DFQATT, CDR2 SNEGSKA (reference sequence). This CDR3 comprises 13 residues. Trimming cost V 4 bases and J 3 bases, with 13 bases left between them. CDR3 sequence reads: CSATRQGVYEQYF. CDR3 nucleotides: TGCAGTGCTACTAGACAAGGAGTCTACGAGCAGTACTTC.

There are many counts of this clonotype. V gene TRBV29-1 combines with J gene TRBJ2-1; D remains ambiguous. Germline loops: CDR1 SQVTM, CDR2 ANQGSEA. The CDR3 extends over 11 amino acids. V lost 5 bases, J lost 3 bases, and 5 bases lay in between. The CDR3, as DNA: TGCAGCGTTTCAAACTACAATGAGCAGTTCTTC. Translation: CSVSNYNEQFF.